The source of this T cell receptor beta chain is a study of T cells in Graves' hyperthyroidism and ophthalmopathy. Study as a whole: Peripheral blood sampling occurred at initial diagnosis, before any treatment. Findings and caveats of the study: Blood also showed most of the thyroid clonotypes that were expanded above 0.001.

Hyperthyroidism was newly diagnosed in patients aged 18 to 65 (duration under 2 months). Lactation, pregnancy, other autoimmune disease or uncontrolled infection excluded patients. This clonotype was detected ten times or more. Its antigen is unknown. There were TCR beta CDR3 regions amplified from RNA transcripts. The HTBI set primed first-round TCR CDR3 RT-PCR. TCRdb reanalysed the multiplex PCR reads using MiXCR and keeps one entry per CDR3 protein. The sample lists about 500,000 distinct CDR3 sequences, 16% occurring once. Deletions cut 1 base from V and 7 bases from J, with 16 bases between. The V gene's germline CDR1 is SGHKS and CDR2 YYEKEE (reference sequence). The length of the CDR3 is 15 residues.

This chain connects TRBV5-5 to TRBJ2-3; D gene unclear. The TCR comes from a woman between 18 and 29 years old with Graves' hyperthyroidism. Sequenced material: blood. The DNA for the CDR3 is TGTGCCAGCAGCTTGTCAACCCAAGCTGGCAATACGCAGTATTTT. Translated, it gives CASSLSTQAGNTQYF.